This T cell receptor beta chain was identified during a study of blood T cells in healthy people across ages. V lost 3 bases, J lost 7 bases, and 4 bases stayed unmatched. The CDR3 loop spans 14 amino acids. Germline CDR1 MNHNS, CDR2 SASEGT. A second PCR, run for 7 to 11 cycles, used a sample-barcoded 5' primer plus a J-beta primer mix. CDR3-containing paired-end reads numbered at least 2.5 million in each sample. MiXCR was run by TCRdb on the 5' RACE reads, yielding one entry per CDR3 protein. The profile shows some 760,000 distinct CDR3 sequences, approximately 25% of them singletons. Per individual sample, total RNA of at least 5 micrograms was extracted. The same data also contributed to another study, on T cells of mothers and their children. That source notes: Several children and their three healthy Caucasian mothers were the donors. Clones that were microchimeric and persistent were not detected among T cells.

The material sequenced was blood. This sequence was found in a boy aged 5-17 years in good health. The genes are TRBV6-1 and TRBJ2-5; 11 positions agree with TRBD1. The DNA of the CDR3 is TGTGCCAGCAGTGATTTGGGACAGGGGGGGACCCAGTACTTC. As protein: CASSDLGQGGTQYF.